Each of the 30 T cell receptor beta chains below was sequenced from the same sample in a study of T cells in Graves' hyperthyroidism and ophthalmopathy. Using RNA transcripts as the source, TCR beta CDR3 regions were amplified. The study used the HTBI primer set for a first-round RT-PCR of the TCR CDR3. MiXCR was run by TCRdb on the multiplex PCR reads, yielding one entry per CDR3 protein. The sample consists of fewer than 400,000 distinct CDR3 sequences, over 11% of them appearing once. The sequenced sample consisted of blood. Receptor source: a man aged 45-65 years with Graves' ophthalmopathy.

This sequence joins TRBV5-6 and TRBJ2-2, with 8 bases lining up with TRBD2. This CDR3 comprises 14 residues. From germline, CDR1 is SGHDT and CDR2 YYEEEE. V gave up 4 bases and J gave up 5 bases; unmatched junction bases: 4. The CDR3 is CASSRGLVTGELFF. The CDR3 coding sequence is TGTGCCAGCAGCCGGGGACTAGTGACCGGGGAGCTGTTTTTT.

Of note for this clonotype: This CDR3 is missing its conserved last phenylalanine or tryptophan, likely due to a read error. The chain recombines TRBV11-3 with TRBJ2-5, with D perhaps being TRBD1 or TRBD2 (5 bases each). The ends were cut back, 8 bases at V and 3 bases at J, with 10 bases in the middle. The CDR3 is 12 residues long. CDR1 and CDR2 (germline): SGHNT, YENEEA. Here the CDR3 DNA reads TGTGCCAGCCGGGGCCCGGAAGAGACCCAGTACCTC. This codes for CASRGPEETQYL.

V gene TRBV27 combines with J gene TRBJ2-2; tentatively, D is TRBD1 (5 bases). The CDR3 has 16 amino acids. CDR1 and CDR2 from the germline V gene are MNHEY and SMNVEV (reference sequence). V gave up 7 bases and J gave up 2 bases, with 17 bases separating them. In DNA, the CDR3 is TGTGCCAGCACCCCTCGACAGAATCAAAACACCGGGGAGCTGTTTTTT. This codes for CASTPRQNQNTGELFF.

This clonotype was seen ten or more times. This chain links TRBV12-3 or TRBV12-4 with TRBJ1-2; D gene uncertain. CDR3 length: 16 amino acids. Trimming took off 3 bases at V and 0 bases at J, with 14 bases between the two ends. DNA of the CDR3: TGTGCCAGCAGTTTTGGAGTTGCAGGAGCTAACTATGGCTACACCTTC. Protein sequence: CASSFGVAGANYGYTF.

As regards this clonotype: This may come from a read error, since a much larger clone is one base off. The chain employs TRBV3-1 and TRBJ2-3, with TRBD2 matching over 14 bases. The CDR3 totals 20 residues. V shed 3 bases, J shed 2 bases, and the junction held 13 bases outside the gene matches. Germline CDR1 LGHDT, CDR2 YNNKEL (reference sequence). The CDR3 region has the DNA TGTGCCAGCAGCCATGCCGGGACTAGCGGGAGAGTTGTTCTCACAGATACGCAGTATTTT. This sequence encodes CASSHAGTSGRVVLTDTQYF.

In its sample, this clonotype was seen a few times. The chain links TRBV7-9 to TRBJ2-3, with D perhaps matching TRBD1 (5 bases). Germline assignment: CDR1 SEHNR and CDR2 FQNEAQ (reference sequence). The ends were cut back, 5 bases at V and 7 bases at J, with 10 bases in the middle. This CDR3 spans 12 amino acids. The DNA of the CDR3 is TGTGCCAGCAGCCTGGACACTAATACGCAGTATTTT. Amino acids: CASSLDTNTQYF.

Regarding this clonotype: This may be a read error, as it is one base from a much larger clone. V usage is TRBV11-1 and J usage is TRBJ2-3; 10 nucleotides match TRBD1. The CDR3 runs 16 residues. The germline V gene encodes CDR1 SGHAT and CDR2 FQDESV (reference sequence). Written as DNA, the CDR3 is TGTGCCAACAGCGCCAGACAGGGGGCCAACACAGATACGCAGTATTTT. It translates to CANSARQGANTDTQYF.

This clonotype appeared many times. V usage is TRBV19 and J usage is TRBJ2-7; TRBD1 aligns across 9 bases. The CDR3 length is 15 residues. V shed 2 bases, J shed 2 bases, and the junction held 4 bases outside the gene matches. Germline CDR1 is LNHDA and CDR2 is SQIVND (reference sequence). Here the CDR3 reads CASSIRTGEAYEQYF. Here the CDR3 DNA reads TGTGCCAGTAGTATACGGACAGGGGAGGCCTACGAGCAGTACTTC.

This clonotype was counted many times. The CDR3 coding sequence is TGTGCCAGCAGCCAAGCGGGAGTCGATGAGCAGTTCTTC. It is translated as CASSQAGVDEQFF. The rearrangement links TRBV3-1 to TRBJ2-1; the D gene is possibly TRBD2 (6 bases). The CDR3 extends over 13 amino acids. Germline-derived CDR1 and CDR2 are LGHDT and YNNKEL (reference sequence). With 1 base removed from V and 8 bases from J, the gap between germline ends came to 9 bases.

The chain couples TRBV10-3 to TRBJ2-7, with D maybe TRBD1 (6 bases). V was shortened by 10 bases and J by 4 bases, with 14 bases between the two germline ends. There are 12 residues in the CDR3. Germline CDR1 is ENHRY and CDR2 is SYGVKD. The CDR3 nucleotides are TGTGCCAGCTCAACAGGGATGTACGAGCAGTACTTC. Translating gives CASSTGMYEQYF.

This clonotype has a count of ten or more. This rearrangement joins TRBV6-1 to TRBJ2-5; 7 nucleotides line up with TRBD2. V gave up 3 bases and J gave up 5 bases; unmatched junction bases: 9. Germline assignment: CDR1 MNHNS and CDR2 SASEGT. This CDR3 comprises 15 residues. The CDR3 loop reads CASSESGNPGETQYF. DNA for the CDR3: TGTGCCAGCAGTGAGAGCGGGAACCCTGGGGAGACCCAGTACTTC.

This clonotype was recorded at least ten times. The V call is TRBV11-2, the J call TRBJ1-2; weak D call: TRBD1 (5 bases). CDR3 length: 13 residues. Per germline, CDR1 SGHAT and CDR2 FQNNGV. V shed 6 bases and J shed 5 bases, with 13 bases lying between them. In nucleotides, the CDR3 is TGTGCCAGCAGTGGGGCGGCCTTTTATGGCTACACCTTC. Translated: CASSGAAFYGYTF.

The J gene is TRBJ2-4, the V gene TRBV20-1; possible D gene TRBD2, 6 bases. The V gene's germline CDR1 is DFQATT and CDR2 SNEGSKA (reference sequence). The CDR3 has 13 residues. Trimming shortened V by 7 bases and J by 0 bases, and 10 bases separated the two germline ends. The CDR3 loop is CSGKGLAKNIQYF. The DNA for the CDR3 is TGCAGTGGAAAGGGACTAGCCAAAAACATTCAGTACTTC.

The chain links TRBV7-9 to TRBJ2-1, with 14 bases that match TRBD2. The CDR3 is 20 residues long. The junction had 10 bases not matched to a gene; V was cut back by 3 bases and J by 0 bases. Germline-derived CDR1 and CDR2 are SEHNR and FQNEAQ (reference sequence). The CDR3 bases are TGTGCCAGCAGCTTGGCCCCGGGACTAGCGGGAGCGAGCTCCTACAATGAGCAGTTCTTC. The encoded protein is CASSLAPGLAGASSYNEQFF.

This clonotype has at least ten counts. CDR3 bases: TGCAGTGCTTGGTCGGCTAGCCCTAGGGATGGCCAGTTCTTC. This translates into CSAWSASPRDGQFF. V is TRBV20-1 and J is TRBJ2-1, with a weak D call TRBD2 (5 bases). The germline V gene has CDR1 DFQATT and CDR2 SNEGSKA (reference sequence). This CDR3 has 14 amino acids. V was shortened by 5 bases and J by 13 bases, with 24 bases between the two germline ends.

The V gene is TRBV6-2 or TRBV6-3, the J gene TRBJ1-5; D perhaps matches TRBD1 (6 bases). Germline V gene data show CDR1 as MNHEY and CDR2 as SVGEGT. Trimming left V 2 bases short and J 2 bases short, with 10 bases between. The CDR3 runs to 15 residues. This CDR3 is CASSYQGLGNQPQHF. CDR3 bases: TGTGCCAGCAGTTACCAGGGGCTTGGCAATCAGCCCCAGCATTTT.

This clonotype was detected ten times or more. The J gene is TRBJ1-2, the V gene TRBV5-1; possible D gene TRBD1, 5 bases. Trimming took off 4 bases at V and 9 bases at J, with 10 bases between the two ends. Germline-derived CDR1 and CDR2 are SGHRS and YFSETQ. This CDR3 region has 11 residues. The CDR3 reads CASSLGRRYTF. The CDR3 DNA reads TGCGCCAGCAGCCTGGGGCGGCGCTACACCTTC.

This clonotype was detected ten times or more. J is TRBJ2-5 and V is TRBV3-1; 8 nucleotides align to TRBD1. The germline CDR1 and CDR2 sequences are LGHDT and YNNKEL (reference sequence). V lost 4 bases, J lost 5 bases, and 6 bases stayed unmatched. CDR3 length: 14 residues. Here the CDR3 reads CASSLRTGSETQYF. DNA for the CDR3: TGTGCCAGCAGCCTACGGACAGGGTCGGAGACCCAGTACTTC.

This clonotype was seen repeatedly, ten times or more. The chain couples TRBV4-1 to TRBJ2-3; 9 bases line up with TRBD2. The CDR3 spans 16 residues. Looked up from germline, CDR1 is MGHRA and CDR2 is YSYEKL. With V trimmed by 1 base and J by 0 bases, 2 bases remained unmatched. The CDR3 DNA reads TGCGCCAGCAGCCAAGCTGCGGGGGGGAGCACAGATACGCAGTATTTT. Translation: CASSQAAGGSTDTQYF.

The table lists this clonotype with many counts. This chain joins TRBV11-1 and TRBJ2-1, with D perhaps matching TRBD1 or TRBD2 (5 bases each). This CDR3 has 14 amino acids. CDR1 and CDR2 (germline): SGHAT, FQDESV (reference sequence). Trimming took 4 bases from V and 8 from J, leaving 15 bases between them. The CDR3, as DNA: TGTGCCAGCAGCTGGGGCCGCAACGGGGATGAGCAGTTCTTC. Its protein is CASSWGRNGDEQFF.

This clonotype was counted between two and nine times. The chain couples TRBV20-1 to TRBJ2-7, with 13 bases aligning to TRBD2. J was trimmed by 2 bases and V by 5 bases; bases with no gene match: 3. This CDR3 has 14 residues. The germline CDR1 and CDR2 sequences are DFQATT and SNEGSKA (reference sequence). The CDR3 here is CSARGLAGAYEQYF. The CDR3 DNA sequence: TGCAGTGCTCGTGGACTAGCGGGAGCCTACGAGCAGTACTTC.

This clonotype was seen at least ten times. The CDR3 coding sequence is TGTGCCAGCAGCCCTAAGAGCGGGCAGACCCAGTACTTC. Translation: CASSPKSGQTQYF. This chain connects TRBV7-8 to TRBJ2-5; a weak D match, TRBD2 (6 bases). The CDR3 covers 13 residues. CDR1 is SGHVS, CDR2 FQNEAQ, per germline. Trimming took off 5 bases at V and 6 bases at J, with 13 bases between the two ends.

In this sample, this clonotype turned up a few times. The chain joins TRBV10-2 to TRBJ1-1, with D possibly matching TRBD1 (6 bases). The ends were cut back, 2 bases at V and 4 bases at J, with 8 bases in the middle. The CDR3 has 13 amino acids. Per the germline V gene, CDR1 is WSHSY and CDR2 is SAAADI. The CDR3 sequence: CASSETGLTEAFF. As DNA, the CDR3 is TGCGCCAGCAGTGAGACAGGGCTCACTGAAGCTTTCTTT.

In this sample, this clonotype turned up many times. This sequence joins TRBV29-1 and TRBJ2-1; D gene unclear. CDR1 is SQVTM and CDR2 is ANQGSEA in the germline V gene. The length of the CDR3 is 13 residues. V was trimmed by 7 bases and J by 0 bases, leaving 10 bases between them. CDR3 coding DNA: TGCAGCGGGACCGCCAGCTCCTACAATGAGCAGTTCTTC. As protein: CSGTASSYNEQFF.

J is TRBJ2-7 and V is TRBV10-2; 8 nucleotides match TRBD2. Germline CDR1 WSHSY, CDR2 SAAADI. This CDR3 region has 14 residues. The CDR3 nucleotides read TGCGCAAGCCGGGGGGGGGTAAACTCCTACGAGCAGTACTTC. It encodes CASRGGVNSYEQYF.

This clonotype came up many times. The genes are TRBV30 and TRBJ1-2, with TRBD1 matching 9 bases. From germline, CDR1 is GTSNPN and CDR2 SVGIG (reference sequence). V was pared by 8 bases and J by 7 bases, with 8 bases of the junction left unmatched. The CDR3 runs to 12 residues. The CDR3 loop is CAGTGTGSGYTF. CDR3 DNA: TGTGCCGGAACCGGGACAGGGAGTGGCTACACCTTC.

This clonotype was seen a few times. The chain recombines TRBV6-1 with TRBJ2-1; 8 bases agree with TRBD1. This CDR3 is 17 amino acids long. The germline V gene has CDR1 MNHNS and CDR2 SASEGT. Unmatched junction bases numbered 12, after V lost 4 bases and J lost 4 bases. The CDR3 sequence is CASSGGVIDRGYNEQFF. Here the CDR3 DNA reads TGTGCCAGCAGTGGGGGGGTCATCGACAGGGGATACAATGAGCAGTTCTTC.

The chain couples TRBV6-5 to TRBJ2-2, with 15 positions matching TRBD2. CDR1 MNHEY and CDR2 SVGAGI come from the germline V gene. The junction had 16 bases not matched to a gene; V was cut back by 2 bases and J by 0 bases. The CDR3 has 23 amino acids. Here the CDR3 DNA reads TGTGCCAGCAGTTACAGCCCGGGACTCAGGACTAGCGGGAGGGCCGCGAACACCGGGGAGCTGTTTTTT. Protein product: CASSYSPGLRTSGRAANTGELFF.

Notes on this clonotype: A read error may account for a junction end that differs from germline. This sequence joins TRBV5-6 and TRBJ1-3; weak D call: TRBD1 (5 bases). The CDR3 has 16 amino acids. In germline, CDR1 is SGHDT, CDR2 YYEEEE. The CDR3 sequence is CASSLVGGVSGNTVYF. CDR3 nucleotides: TGTGCCAGCAGCTTGGTGGGGGGTGTCTCTGGAAACACCGTATATTTT.

This clonotype came up many times. V usage is TRBV11-1 and J usage is TRBJ2-2; D call uncertain. Trimming took off 5 bases at V and 7 bases at J, with 11 bases between the two ends. CDR1 SGHAT and CDR2 FQDESV come from the germline V gene (reference sequence). This CDR3 is 13 amino acids long. The CDR3 loop is CASSGFRIGELFF. CDR3 nucleotides: TGTGCCAGCAGCGGTTTCAGAATCGGGGAGCTGTTTTTT.